The following is a T cell receptor (beta chain) sequence with its context. Its antigen is undetermined. This sample stems from a study of T cell responses to AZD1222 COVID-19 vaccine. Profiled with immunoSEQ multiplex PCR; TCRdb holds only in-frame clones, not every one. Among 66,000 or so clones listed, approximately 84% were seen once. V lost 1 base, J lost 6 bases, and 12 bases lay in between. This CDR3 region has 15 residues. The germline V gene has CDR1 MNHEY and CDR2 SMNVEV (reference sequence). Study-wide results and caveats: Sampled repertoires all dated from after the peak T cell response.

The rearrangement uses TRBV27 and TRBJ2-2; D is unclear. The specimen comprised peripheral blood, sampled on day 0 of AZD1222 vaccination. The TCR originated in an adult in good health. The CDR3 nucleotides are TGTGCCAGCAGTTTATATTACGAGGCTTCCGGGGAGCTGTTTTTT. Protein product: CASSLYYEASGELFF.